This record covers a single T cell receptor beta chain. The target antigen is unknown. The sample originates from a study of cytomegalovirus exposure and HLA in healthy donors. PCR was performed using 60 Vbeta and 13 Jbeta primers. Sequencing used immunoSEQ multiplex PCR; TCRdb keeps in-frame clones, though not all of them. Altogether 130,000 to 150,000 clones are present, 64% being singletons, with the ten largest covering about 2.9%. Trimming shortened V by 7 bases and J by 0 bases, and 16 bases separated the two germline ends. CDR3 length: 16 residues. Germline-derived CDR1 and CDR2 are MDHEN and SYDVKM. Whole-study findings and limits: Highly shared sequence variants in one cluster were likely a sequencing artifact. Altogether, around 160 TCR beta chains were recorded as cytomegalovirus-associated. In the analysis, some V segments, TRBV6-2 and TRBV6-3 included, were excluded as indistinguishable.

The clonotype originates from a woman aged 30 to 39 in good health and CMV-seropositive. The J gene is TRBJ1-3, the V gene TRBV28; unclear D gene. The sequenced sample consisted of PBMCs. CDR3 in DNA: TGTGCCAGCAACCGAGGCAGAAGGATCTCTGGAAACACCATATATTTT. Translating gives CASNRGRRISGNTIYF.